The 20 T cell receptor delta chains below come from one sample, sequenced in a study of delta chains in infants with herpesvirus infections. TCR cDNA was made from PBMC RNA with gamma- and delta-chain-specific primers. TCRdb fed the RT-PCR reads into CATT to redo clone calling. The data show over a hundred delta-chain clones, about 13% seen once. Sequences were derived from peripheral blood, sampled at time point 3 of longitudinal follow-up. The receptors stem from a human donor who was a Ugandan infant, either HIV-exposed or HIV-unexposed (not recorded which).

This clone is termed hyperexpanded. J is TRDJ1 and V is TRDV1; D is perhaps TRDD3 (6 bases). Germline assignment: CDR1 TSWWSYY and CDR2 QGS. Trimming removed 3 bases at V and 0 bases at J, with 11 bases between. CDR3 length equals 15 residues. CDR3 amino acids: CALGDLWGDTDKLIF. The CDR3 nucleotides read TGTGCTCTTGGGGACCTCTGGGGAGACACCGATAAACTCATCTTT.

To note about this clone: A read error likely explains why the TCRdb protein, taken from a much larger clone, differs from this DNA's translation at residue 14; the protein shown is translated from the DNA. The J gene is TRDJ1, the V gene TRAV23/DV6; 8 bases are a match to TRDD3. The CDR3 extends over 20 amino acids. Germline assignment: CDR1 NTAFDY and CDR2 IRPDVSE (reference sequence). The CDR3 nucleotides read TGTGCCGTGGACAATCGGGATGGGGGATCCGGCGCCCAGGACCCCGATAAACTCATCTTT. This gives the protein CAVDNRDGGSGAQDPDKLIF. The full variable domain, completed using reference TRAV23/DV6 and TRDJ1, is QQQVKQSPQSLIVQKGGISIINCAYENTAFDYFPWYQQFPGKGPALLIAIRPDVSEKKEGRFTISFNKSAKQFSLHIMDSQPGDSATYFCAVDNRDGGSGAQDPDKLIFGKGTRVTVEP.

This clone was counted between two and nine times. TCRdb has a much larger clone's protein, which differs at residue 10 from the translation of this DNA, likely because of a read error; what is shown is the protein translated from the DNA. The gene calls are TRDV2 and TRDJ1; maybe TRDD3 (5 bases). The V end was cut by 0 bases, the J end by 4 bases, with 14 bases between. Germline CDR1 reads GEAIGNYY; CDR2 reads EKD. The CDR3 length is 15 residues. CDR3 sequence: CACDTLLAPVDKLIF. In DNA form, the CDR3 reads TGTGCCTGTGACACCCTACTGGCGCCTGTCGATAAACTCATCTTT.

By sample fraction, this clone is hyperexpanded. The chain uses TRDV1 and TRDJ1, with D perhaps matching TRDD3 (5 bases). V shed 5 bases and J shed 0 bases, with 28 bases lying between them. The V gene's germline CDR1 is TSWWSYY and CDR2 QGS. This CDR3 comprises 20 residues. The CDR3 region has the DNA TGTGCTCTTGGGAAAAACCGGTGGGGCGGCTACGTACCGTACACCGATAAACTCATCTTT. This translates into CALGKNRWGGYVPYTDKLIF.

This clone has a handful of counts. A far bigger clonotype differs at one base, so this is likely a read error. This rearrangement joins TRDV1 to TRDJ1; TRDD3 matches at 12 bases. Germline V CDR1 and CDR2: TSWWSYY, QGS. This CDR3 region has 23 residues. The V segment lost 2 bases and the J segment 1 base; nucleotides outside the gene matches: 23. DNA of the CDR3: TGTGCTCTTGGGGAATGCCGCACTGGGGGATACCTCGCAGCCTCTCAGGGCACCGATAAACTCATCTTT. It codes for CALGECRTGGYLAASQGTDKLIF.

Within the sample, this clone is hyperexpanded (1% or more). Other DNA sequences in the sample encode the same CDR3. CDR3 region: CALGEFFYSCRTGDKLIF. CDR3 bases: TGTGCTCTTGGGGAATTTTTTTATTCCTGCCGAACTGGGGATAAACTCATCTTT. V gene TRDV1 combines with J gene TRDJ1; D perhaps matches TRDD3 (6 bases). V was shortened by 2 bases and J by 5 bases, with 24 bases between the two germline ends. The CDR3 loop spans 18 amino acids. The germline gives CDR1 TSWWSYY, CDR2 QGS.

This clone is hyperexpanded. This chain connects TRAV38-2/DV8 to TRDJ1; D might be TRDD2 (5 bases). The germline gives CDR1 TSESDYY, CDR2 QEAYKQQN. This CDR3 contains 15 residues. Trimming pared 10 bases from V and 3 bases from J, leaving 22 bases between. CDR3 amino acids: CARSSTFSNADKLIF. CDR3 coding DNA: TGTGCTAGATCTTCTACCTTCTCCAACGCCGATAAACTCATCTTT.

Comment on this clone: This likely traces to a read error, being one base from a far larger clone. This chain joins TRAV29/DV5 and TRDJ1; 8 bases are a match to TRDD3. V gave up 0 bases and J gave up 2 bases; unmatched junction bases: 12. The CDR3 runs 17 residues. CDR1 NSMFDY and CDR2 ISSIKDK come from the germline V gene. The CDR3: CAASEVRVGYATDKLIF. In DNA form, the CDR3 reads TGTGCAGCAAGCGAGGTACGAGTGGGATACGCAACCGATAAACTCATCTTT.

In its sample, this clone is large. A much more abundant neighbour one base away suggests this may be a read error. The chain is built from TRAV38-2/DV8 and TRDJ1; 7 bases match TRDD3. Germline V gene lookup returns CDR1 TSESDYY and CDR2 QEAYKQQN. The V gene end was trimmed by 0 bases and the J gene end by 7 bases; junction bases not matched to a gene: 24. The CDR3 is made up of 20 amino acids. In DNA form, the CDR3 reads TGTGCTTATAGGAGCGCGCTATCGAACTATCTCATGGGTGGGGGAGTTAAACTCATCTTT. It is translated as CAYRSALSNYLMGGGVKLIF.

This clone was counted a few times. The protein that TCRdb holds for this DNA derives from a much larger clone and differs from the translated DNA at residue 5, which likely indicates a read error; the protein shown here is translated from the DNA. The chain carries TRDV2 and TRDJ3; 9 bases align to TRDD3. The CDR3 is 18 residues long. Germline trimming cut 3 bases from V and 1 base from J; bases unmatched to any gene: 6. Per the germline V gene, CDR1 is GEAIGNYY and CDR2 is EKD. CDR3 DNA sequence: TGTGCCTGTGACGCCGGGGGATACAGTTCCTGGGACACCCGACAGATGTTTTTC. This gives the protein CACDAGGYSSWDTRQMFF.

This clone has more than one count but fewer than ten. The protein that TCRdb holds for this DNA derives from a much larger clone and differs from the translated DNA at residue 7, which likely indicates a read error; the protein shown here is translated from the DNA. This sample also contains other DNA sequences that code for the same CDR3. This chain uses TRDV1 with TRDJ1; 9 positions agree with TRDD3. CDR1 TSWWSYY and CDR2 QGS come from the germline V gene. The CDR3 spans 21 residues. The J segment lost 0 bases and the V segment lost 3 bases, leaving 20 bases of the junction unmatched. In nucleotides, the CDR3 is TGTGCTCTTGGGGACGATTTAGGGGGATACATTCCTGGAGAGTACACCGATAAACTCATCTTT. It encodes CALGDDLGGYIPGEYTDKLIF.

This clone was seen more than once but under ten times. TCRdb's protein for this DNA is that of a much larger clone and differs from the translation at residue 11, likely a read error; the protein shown is the DNA translation. The chain combines TRAV29/DV5 with TRDJ1, with 7 bases lining up with TRDD3. In germline, CDR1 is NSMFDY, CDR2 ISSIKDK. CDR3 length: 17 residues. The ends lost 0 bases at V and 2 bases at J; junction bases unmatched: 13. The CDR3 DNA is TGTGCAGCAAGCGAGGTACGAGCGGGATACACAACCGATAAACTCATCTTT. This gives the protein CAASEVRAGYTTDKLIF.

There are a few counts of this clone. A far larger clone lies a single base away; this is likely a read error. Other DNA variants within this sample encode the same CDR3. V usage is TRDV1 and J usage is TRDJ1; tentatively, D is TRDD3 (5 bases). Germline V gives CDR1 TSWWSYY, CDR2 QGS. The CDR3 is made up of 19 amino acids. The CDR3 sequence: CALGVASGDRRTYTDKLIF. In nucleotides, the CDR3 is TGTGCCCTTGGGGTGGCCTCCGGTGATAGGCGGACATACACCGATAAACTCATCTTT.

With regard to this clone: The protein in TCRdb stems from a much larger clone and differs at residue 13 from this DNA's translation, likely a read error; here the protein is translated from the DNA. The chain couples TRAV38-2/DV8 to TRDJ1; 8 bases align to TRDD3. Per germline, CDR1 TSESDYY and CDR2 QEAYKQQN. Unmatched junction bases numbered 23, after V lost 0 bases and J lost 7 bases. CDR3 size: 20 residues. The CDR3 DNA follows: TGTGCTTATAGGAGCGCGCTATCGAACTATCTCATGGATGGGGGATTTAAACTCATCTTT. Translation: CAYRSALSNYLMDGGFKLIF.

In its sample, this clone was seen a few times. It is likely a read error: a sequence one base away is far more abundant. The same CDR3 arises from other DNA sequences in this sample as well. The chain couples TRAV29/DV5 to TRDJ1; 8 positions match TRDD3. V lost 0 bases and J lost 2; bases outside the gene matches: 12. The CDR3 is made up of 17 amino acids. The germline CDR1 and CDR2 sequences are NSMFDY and ISSIKDK. This CDR3 reads CAASEVRAGYATDKLIF. The CDR3 DNA reads TGTGCAGCAAGCGAGGTGCGAGCGGGATACGCAACCGATAAACTCATCTTT.

This clone has more than one count but fewer than ten. A read error is the likely source, as a far larger clone sits one nucleotide away. Other DNA sequences within the sample encode an identical CDR3. The chain combines TRDV1 with TRDJ1; TRDD3 matches 9 bases. This CDR3 comprises 19 residues. CDR1 and CDR2 (germline): TSWWSYY, QGS. The CDR3 DNA reads as TGTGCTCTTGGGGAACTTATCCTCTGGGGGATGCCGCGCACCGATAAGCTCATCTTT. It yields the protein CALGELILWGMPRTDKLIF.

This clone is categorized as large. A single base separates this from a much larger clone, so it may be a read error. The chain is built from TRAV38-2/DV8 and TRDJ1, with 8 bases fitting TRDD3. J lost 7 bases, V lost 0 bases, and 23 bases had no gene match. The CDR3 is 20 residues long. Germline-derived CDR1 and CDR2 are TSESDYY and QEAYKQQN. CDR3 loop: CAYRSALSNYLMGGGCKLIF. The CDR3, as DNA: TGTGCTTATAGGAGCGCGCTATCGAACTATCTCATGGGTGGGGGATGTAAACTCATCTTT.

The table lists this clone with a few counts. A far larger clone lies a single base away; this is likely a read error. Other DNA sequences from this sample encode an identical CDR3 as well. The J gene is TRDJ1, the V gene TRDV1; D remains ambiguous. CDR3 length: 19 residues. Germline V gene data show CDR1 as TSWWSYY and CDR2 as QGS. Trimming stripped 6 bases from V and 0 bases from J, with 26 bases between. The CDR3 spells CALGVASGDRRTYTDKLIF. CDR3 sequence (DNA): TGTGCTCTTGGTGTGGCCTCCGGTGATAGGCGGACATACACCGATAAACTCATCTTT.

The V and J genes are TRDV1 and TRDJ1; 7 nucleotides line up with TRDD3. The CDR3 is 20 residues long. CDR1 is TSWWSYY, CDR2 QGS, per germline. V trimming: 5 bases; J trimming: 4 bases; junction bases outside the gene matches: 25. The CDR3 region has the DNA TGTGCTCTTGGGAACTACCGACGAGACCCGGGGGATTGCGTAGGCGATAAACTCATCTTT. Translation: CALGNYRRDPGDCVGDKLIF.

This clone was found a few times. With a far larger clone one base away, a read error is the likely cause. Different DNA sequences within this sample yield the same CDR3. This sequence joins TRAV14/DV4 and TRDJ1; weak D call: TRDD3 (6 bases). CDR1 and CDR2 (germline): TSDPSYG, QGSYDQQN (reference sequence). V shed 2 bases and J shed 5 bases, with 15 bases lying between them. The CDR3 is 15 amino acids. CDR3 sequence reads: CAMREYRVLGDKLIF. The CDR3 bases are TGTGCAATGAGAGAGTATAGGGTACTGGGTGATAAACTCATCTTT.